This T cell receptor beta chain was identified in a study of T cells after yellow fever vaccination. Notes on the study in general: Subsequent booster samples again held most clones from primary vaccination (nearly 98% CD4, nearly 90% CD8). A minor fraction of clonotypes spanned both CD4 and CD8 compartments.

About this clonotype itself: Its specificity is not known.

CDR3 size: 16 residues. J lost 2 bases, V lost 0 bases, and 0 bases had no gene match. Germline CDR1 and CDR2: SGDLS and YYNGEE. From the 5' RACE reads, TCRdb called clonotypes with MiXCR, one entry per CDR3 protein. The sample carries 500,000 to 650,000 distinct CDR3 sequences, around 17% recorded once. The sequencing used PBMCs, collected 4 to 5 days after the first yellow fever vaccination. This sequence was found in a man younger than 35 who received the YFV17D yellow fever vaccine. The V gene is TRBV9, the J gene TRBJ2-1; 12 bases are shared with TRBD2. The CDR3 loop reads CASSVGLAGAYNEQFF. As DNA, the CDR3 is TGTGCCAGCAGCGTAGGACTAGCGGGGGCCTACAATGAGCAGTTCTTC.